The 23 T cell receptor beta chains presented below share a single source sample, sequenced in a study of blood T cell repertoires in COVID-19. Measured with immunoSEQ multiplex PCR; TCRdb has only the in-frame clones, and not every one. The sample has approximately 110,000 clones; about three quarters are singletons. The sequencing sample was made of peripheral blood. The receptors stem from a human donor with acute or convalescent COVID-19. The donor label of this sample is uncertain.

This clone turned up a few times. The rearrangement links TRBV7-8 to TRBJ2-2, with 8 positions matching TRBD1. Per the germline V gene, CDR1 is SGHVS and CDR2 is FQNEAQ. The V gene end was trimmed by 5 bases and the J gene end by 5 bases; junction bases not matched to a gene: 7. This CDR3 has 15 residues. The CDR3 spells CASSMTGAGTGELFF. The CDR3 DNA sequence: TGTGCCAGCAGCATGACAGGGGCGGGTACCGGGGAGCTGTTTTTT.

V gene TRBV19 combines with J gene TRBJ1-2; D unclear. The germline V gene encodes CDR1 LNHDA and CDR2 SQIVND (reference sequence). V shed 1 base and J shed 4 bases, with 10 bases lying between them. The CDR3 has 14 residues. For the CDR3, the DNA is TGTGCCAGTAGTATAGGGGAGCCGCTCTATGGCTACACCTTC. As protein: CASSIGEPLYGYTF.

V gene TRBV7-9 combines with J gene TRBJ2-3, with TRBD2 matching 8 bases. The CDR3 loop spans 16 amino acids. Germline V gene lookup returns CDR1 SEHNR and CDR2 FQNEAQ (reference sequence). After removal of 1 base from V and 9 bases from J, the junction contained 12 bases not matched to a gene. CDR3 region: CASSLVSGPSGLTQYF. CDR3 nucleotide sequence: TGTGCCAGCAGCTTAGTGTCCGGGCCTAGCGGGTTAACGCAGTATTTT.

The chain uses TRBV5-6 and TRBJ1-1; no clear D gene. Germline V gives CDR1 SGHDT, CDR2 YYEEEE. The CDR3 extends over 16 amino acids. V lost 1 base and J 11 bases, leaving 24 bases between the germline ends. Here the CDR3 reads CASSLITDILNLRAFF. For the CDR3, the DNA is TGTGCCAGCAGCTTGATCACCGATATCTTGAATCTGAGGGCTTTCTTT.

This chain uses TRBV9 with TRBJ1-5; weak D call: TRBD1 (6 bases). The CDR3 covers 14 residues. Trimming left V 4 bases short and J 4 bases short, with 12 bases between. The germline CDR1 and CDR2 sequences are SGDLS and YYNGEE. Written as DNA, the CDR3 is TGTGCCAGCAGCCCAGGACAGAAGAATCAGCCCCAGCATTTT. Protein: CASSPGQKNQPQHF.

CDR3 nucleotide sequence: TGTGCCAGCAGCGGGGAGGCTTTCGAAAAACTGTTTTTT. Protein product: CASSGEAFEKLFF. The rearrangement uses TRBV7-9 and TRBJ1-4, with D unclear. Deletions cut 5 bases from V and 8 bases from J, with 12 bases between. The CDR3 runs to 13 residues. Germline V gives CDR1 SEHNR, CDR2 FQNEAQ (reference sequence).

V and J are TRBV2 and TRBJ2-5; 9 nucleotides line up with TRBD1. The ends lost 7 bases at V and 5 bases at J; junction bases unmatched: 11. The germline CDR1 and CDR2 sequences are SNHLY and FYNNEI. There are 15 residues in the CDR3. Here the CDR3 reads CASIKQGASSETQYF. The CDR3 nucleotides are TGTGCCAGCATTAAACAGGGGGCAAGTAGCGAGACCCAGTACTTC.

The V and J genes are TRBV19 and TRBJ1-4, with 12 bases identical to TRBD1. The CDR3 extends over 15 amino acids. CDR1 is LNHDA and CDR2 is SQIVND in the germline V gene (reference sequence). V gave up 8 bases and J gave up 6 bases; unmatched junction bases: 7. DNA of the CDR3: TGTGCCAGTCGGGACAGGGGGCGAGGGGATGAAAAACTGTTTTTT. It codes for CASRDRGRGDEKLFF.

V is TRBV2 and J is TRBJ2-3, with 8 bases aligning to TRBD1. Trimming cost V 5 bases and J 2 bases; bases outside gene matches: 21. CDR3 length equals 20 residues. The germline CDR1 and CDR2 sequences are SNHLY and FYNNEI. The CDR3 coding sequence is TGTGCCAGCAGTCAGAGAACAGGGGGTCCCCCCTACTCCATCACAGATACGCAGTATTTT. It translates to CASSQRTGGPPYSITDTQYF.

This clone was detected once. V is TRBV7-6 and J is TRBJ2-1; D is perhaps TRBD1 (6 bases). There are 12 residues in the CDR3. Trimming removed 5 bases from V and 13 bases from J, with 15 bases in between. Germline CDR1 and CDR2: SGHVS and FNYEAQ. The DNA for the CDR3 is TGTGCCAGCAGCCAAACGGACAGCGTCCAGTTCTTC. Translated: CASSQTDSVQFF.

The chain uses TRBV25-1 and TRBJ1-1, with 9 bases that match TRBD1. The CDR3 extends over 13 amino acids. Germline loops: CDR1 MGHDK, CDR2 SYGVNS. V gave up 0 bases and J gave up 12 bases; unmatched junction bases: 5. The CDR3 protein is CASSEYYGTGTFF. The CDR3 nucleotides are TGTGCCAGCAGTGAATATTATGGGACAGGGACTTTCTTT.

This rearrangement joins TRBV11-1 to TRBJ2-7; D is perhaps TRBD2 (5 bases). The CDR3 extends over 14 amino acids. Germline assignment: CDR1 SGHAT and CDR2 FQDESV (reference sequence). With 5 bases removed from V and 6 bases from J, the gap between germline ends came to 17 bases. CDR3 coding DNA: TGTGCCAGCAGCCCAACTCGCGCGGGTGGCGAGCAGTACTTC. It encodes CASSPTRAGGEQYF.

The chain joins TRBV5-6 to TRBJ2-1; 8 bases match TRBD2. This CDR3 comprises 14 residues. The V gene's germline CDR1 is SGHDT and CDR2 YYEEEE. V lost 5 bases, J lost 4 bases, and 5 bases stayed unmatched. The CDR3 DNA reads as TGTGCCAGCAGAGGGGCGGGGGGTTACAATGAGCAGTTCTTC. Its translation is CASRGAGGYNEQFF.

J is TRBJ1-1 and V is TRBV5-1; D is undetermined. Trimming shortened V by 4 bases and J by 10 bases, and 20 bases separated the two germline ends. Germline-derived CDR1 and CDR2 are SGHRS and YFSETQ. The CDR3 consists of 14 residues. CDR3: CASSPRSAGPTAFF. CDR3 nucleotide sequence: TGCGCCAGCAGCCCACGATCTGCAGGCCCAACAGCTTTCTTT.

V usage is TRBV6-5 and J usage is TRBJ2-2; D is possibly TRBD2 (5 bases). Germline CDR1 reads MNHEY; CDR2 reads SVGAGI. V shed 6 bases and J shed 4 bases, with 6 bases lying between them. The CDR3 runs to 12 residues. The CDR3, as DNA: TGTGCCAGCAGCCGGGGCACCGGGGAGCTGTTTTTT. Protein: CASSRGTGELFF.

This chain links TRBV7-9 with TRBJ1-6; no definite D call. The germline V gene has CDR1 SEHNR and CDR2 FQNEAQ (reference sequence). This CDR3 contains 15 residues. V shed 5 bases and J shed 6 bases, with 14 bases lying between them. The CDR3 nucleotides read TGTGCCAGCAGCCCAAGCGGTACGGCTAATTCACCCCTCCACTTT. Translated: CASSPSGTANSPLHF.

The gene calls are TRBV24-1 and TRBJ1-4, with TRBD1 matching over 8 bases. The trim removed 3 bases at V and 3 bases at J, leaving 11 bases unmatched. CDR3 length equals 18 residues. In germline, CDR1 is KGHDR, CDR2 SFDVKD. CDR3 sequence reads: CATSDLLDDRGANEKLFF. The CDR3 DNA reads as TGTGCCACCAGTGATCTCCTCGATGACAGGGGAGCTAATGAAAAACTGTTTTTT.

The V call is TRBV3-1 (or the pseudogene TRBV3-2), the J call TRBJ1-3; D unclear. The CDR3 is 12 amino acids. The germline CDR1 and CDR2 sequences are LGHDT and YNNKEL (reference sequence). Trimming removed 6 bases from V and 4 bases from J, with 7 bases in between. The CDR3: CASSQRGNTIYF. The CDR3 DNA reads as TGTGCCAGCAGTCAGCGGGGAAACACCATATATTTT.

J is TRBJ1-1 and V is TRBV24-1; TRBD1 agrees at 12 bases. This CDR3 spans 17 amino acids. Germline CDR1 reads KGHDR; CDR2 reads SFDVKD. Unmatched junction bases numbered 7, after V lost 1 base and J lost 5 bases. The CDR3 sequence is CATSDFRDRGLRTEAFF. The CDR3 bases are TGTGCCACCAGTGATTTCCGGGACAGGGGGCTGAGAACTGAAGCTTTCTTT.

This chain links TRBV27 with TRBJ1-6; D gene unclear. Germline V CDR1 and CDR2: MNHEY, SMNVEV (reference sequence). This CDR3 is 12 amino acids long. V lost 6 bases and J lost 10, with 10 bases in between. This chain's CDR3 is CASRRLESPLHF. The CDR3 DNA sequence: TGTGCCAGCAGGCGGTTGGAGTCACCCCTCCACTTT.

The chain joins TRBV4-2 to TRBJ2-2; TRBD2 matches at 9 bases. This CDR3 comprises 19 residues. The V and J ends lost 3 bases and 4 bases, in that order; junction bases with no gene match: 15. CDR1 is LGHNA and CDR2 is YNFKEQ in the germline V gene. The CDR3 loop reads CASSQSLRGGADGTGELFF. The CDR3 nucleotides read TGTGCCAGCAGCCAGAGCCTGCGCGGGGGGGCTGATGGCACCGGGGAGCTGTTTTTT.

This chain uses TRBV13 with TRBJ2-1, with D possibly being TRBD1 or TRBD2 (9 bases each). V was cut by 5 bases and J by 6 bases, with 32 bases left in between. The CDR3 loop spans 20 amino acids. Germline CDR1 and CDR2: PRHDT and FYEKMQ (reference sequence). Here the CDR3 DNA reads TGTGCCAGCAGCCTCCCGACAGGGGGAACTCTAGCGGGGTTTAGCAATGAGCAGTTCTTC. It is translated as CASSLPTGGTLAGFSNEQFF.

V and J are TRBV28 and TRBJ1-4; D not resolved. V was shortened by 6 bases and J by 3 bases, with 11 bases between the two germline ends. The germline gives CDR1 MDHEN, CDR2 SYDVKM. The CDR3 totals 14 residues. CDR3 nucleotides: TGTGCCAGCAGGCCCCTGCGCCCTAATGAAAAACTGTTTTTT. Protein sequence: CASRPLRPNEKLFF.